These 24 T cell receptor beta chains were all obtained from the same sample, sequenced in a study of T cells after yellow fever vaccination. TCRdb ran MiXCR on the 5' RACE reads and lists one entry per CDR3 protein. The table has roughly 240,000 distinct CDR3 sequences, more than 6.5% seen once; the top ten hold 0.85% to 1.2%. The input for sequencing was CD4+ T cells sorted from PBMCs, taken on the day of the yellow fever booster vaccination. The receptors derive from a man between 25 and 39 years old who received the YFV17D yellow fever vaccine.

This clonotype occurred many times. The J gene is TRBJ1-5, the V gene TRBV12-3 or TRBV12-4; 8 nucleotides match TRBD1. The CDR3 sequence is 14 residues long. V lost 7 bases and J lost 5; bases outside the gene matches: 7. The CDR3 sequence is CASTRQGLDQPQHF. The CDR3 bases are TGTGCCAGCACGAGACAGGGGTTGGATCAGCCCCAGCATTTT.

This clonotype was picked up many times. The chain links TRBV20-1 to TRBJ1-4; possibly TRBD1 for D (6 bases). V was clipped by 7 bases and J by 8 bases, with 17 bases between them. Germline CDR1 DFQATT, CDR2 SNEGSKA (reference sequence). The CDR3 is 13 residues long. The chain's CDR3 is CSGRDRIREKLFF. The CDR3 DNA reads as TGCAGTGGAAGAGACAGGATTAGGGAAAAACTGTTTTTT.

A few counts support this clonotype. This CDR3 is CSARGGRATDTQYF. The CDR3 DNA sequence: TGCAGCGCCCGGGGAGGACGGGCCACAGATACGCAGTATTTT. The chain employs TRBV29-1 and TRBJ2-3, with a possible D match to TRBD2 (6 bases). The CDR3 sequence is 14 residues long. V lost 7 bases to trimming and J lost 2 bases, with 16 bases between them. Germline V lookup: CDR1 SQVTM, CDR2 ANQGSEA.

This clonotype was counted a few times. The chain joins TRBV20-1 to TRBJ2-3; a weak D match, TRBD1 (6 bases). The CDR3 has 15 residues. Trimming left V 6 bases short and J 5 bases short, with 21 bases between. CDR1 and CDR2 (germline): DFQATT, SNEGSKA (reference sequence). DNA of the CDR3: TGCAGTGCCTTAAGGGACCGCCGAGGGGGAGATACGCAGTATTTT. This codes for CSALRDRRGGDTQYF.

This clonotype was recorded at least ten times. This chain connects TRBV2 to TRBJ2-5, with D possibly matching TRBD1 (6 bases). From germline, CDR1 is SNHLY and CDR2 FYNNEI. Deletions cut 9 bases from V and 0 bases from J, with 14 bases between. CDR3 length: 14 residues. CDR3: CARADRTHQETQYF. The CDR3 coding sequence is TGTGCCAGAGCCGACAGGACCCACCAAGAGACCCAGTACTTC. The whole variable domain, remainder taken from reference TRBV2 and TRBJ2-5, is EPEVTQTPSHQVTQMGQEVILRCVPISNHLYFYWYRQILGQKVEFLVSFYNNEISEKSEIFDDQFSVERPDGSNFTLKIRSTKLEDSAMYFCARADRTHQETQYFGPGTRLLVL.

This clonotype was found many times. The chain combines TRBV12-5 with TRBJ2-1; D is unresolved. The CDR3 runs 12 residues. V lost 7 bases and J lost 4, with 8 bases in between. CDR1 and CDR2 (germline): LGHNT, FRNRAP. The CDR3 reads CASATDYNEQFF. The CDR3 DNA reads TGTGCTAGTGCTACCGATTACAATGAGCAGTTCTTC.

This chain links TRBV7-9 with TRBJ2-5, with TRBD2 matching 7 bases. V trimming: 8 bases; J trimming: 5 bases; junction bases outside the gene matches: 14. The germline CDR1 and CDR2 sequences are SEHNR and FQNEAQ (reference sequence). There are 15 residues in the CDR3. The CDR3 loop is CASSGRERGRETQYF. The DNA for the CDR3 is TGTGCCAGCTCGGGGCGGGAGAGGGGCCGGGAGACCCAGTACTTC.

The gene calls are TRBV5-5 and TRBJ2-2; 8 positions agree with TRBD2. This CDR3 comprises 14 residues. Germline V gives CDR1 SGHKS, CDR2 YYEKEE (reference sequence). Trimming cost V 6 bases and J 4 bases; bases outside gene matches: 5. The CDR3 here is CASNPRGGTGELFF. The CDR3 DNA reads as TGTGCCAGCAACCCTCGGGGGGGCACCGGGGAGCTGTTTTTT.

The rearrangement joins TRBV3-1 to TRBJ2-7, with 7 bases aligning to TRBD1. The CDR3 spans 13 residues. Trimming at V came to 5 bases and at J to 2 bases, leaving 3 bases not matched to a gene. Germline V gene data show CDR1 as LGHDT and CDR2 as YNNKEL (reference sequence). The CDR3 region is CASSYRGAYEQYF. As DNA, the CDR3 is TGTGCCAGCAGCTACAGGGGCGCCTACGAGCAGTACTTC.

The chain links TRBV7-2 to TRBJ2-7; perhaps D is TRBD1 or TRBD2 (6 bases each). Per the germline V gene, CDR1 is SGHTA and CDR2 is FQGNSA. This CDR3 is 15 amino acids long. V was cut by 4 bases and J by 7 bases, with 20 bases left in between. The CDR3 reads CASSSLTLIGGEQYF. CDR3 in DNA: TGTGCCAGCAGCTCCCTGACGCTTATAGGGGGGGAGCAGTACTTC.

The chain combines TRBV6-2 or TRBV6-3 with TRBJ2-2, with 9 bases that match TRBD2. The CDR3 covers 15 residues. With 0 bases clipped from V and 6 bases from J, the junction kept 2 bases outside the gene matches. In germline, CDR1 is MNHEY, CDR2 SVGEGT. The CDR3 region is CASSYSLAGAGELFF. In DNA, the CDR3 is TGTGCCAGCAGTTACTCTTTAGCGGGAGCCGGGGAGCTGTTTTTT.

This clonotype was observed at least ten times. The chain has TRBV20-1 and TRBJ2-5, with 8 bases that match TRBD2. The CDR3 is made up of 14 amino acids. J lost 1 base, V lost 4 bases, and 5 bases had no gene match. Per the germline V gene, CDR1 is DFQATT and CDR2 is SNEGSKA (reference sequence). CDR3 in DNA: TGCAGTGCTACCCTTACTAGCGGCCAAGAGACCCAGTACTTC. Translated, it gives CSATLTSGQETQYF.

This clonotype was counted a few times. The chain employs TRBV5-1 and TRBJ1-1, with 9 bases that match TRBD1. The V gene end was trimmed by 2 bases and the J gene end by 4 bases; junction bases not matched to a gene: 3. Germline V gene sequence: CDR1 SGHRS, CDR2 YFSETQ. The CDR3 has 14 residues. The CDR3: CASSLQGAGTEAFF. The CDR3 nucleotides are TGCGCCAGCAGCTTACAGGGGGCGGGCACTGAAGCTTTCTTT. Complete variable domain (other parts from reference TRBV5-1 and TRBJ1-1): KAGVTQTPRYLIKTRGQQVTLSCSPISGHRSVSWYQQTPGQGLQFLFEYFSETQRNKGNFPGRFSGRQFSNSRSEMNVSTLELGDSALYLCASSLQGAGTEAFFGQGTRLTVV.

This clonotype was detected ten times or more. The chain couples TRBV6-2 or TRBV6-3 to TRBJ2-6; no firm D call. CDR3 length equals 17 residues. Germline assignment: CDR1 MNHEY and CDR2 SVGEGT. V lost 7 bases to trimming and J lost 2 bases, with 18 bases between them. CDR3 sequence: CASTRIPMVAGANVLTF. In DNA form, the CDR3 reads TGTGCCAGCACTAGGATACCCATGGTGGCTGGGGCCAACGTCCTGACTTTC.

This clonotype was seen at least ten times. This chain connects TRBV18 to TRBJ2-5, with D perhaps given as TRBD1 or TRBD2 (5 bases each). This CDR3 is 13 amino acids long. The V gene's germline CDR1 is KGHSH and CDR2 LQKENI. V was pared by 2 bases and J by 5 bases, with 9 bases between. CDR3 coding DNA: TGTGCCAGCTCACCATTGGGGGAGGAGACCCAGTACTTC. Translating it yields CASSPLGEETQYF. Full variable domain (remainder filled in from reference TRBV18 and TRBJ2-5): NAGVMQNPRHLVRRRGQEARLRCSPMKGHSHVYWYRQLPEEGLKFMVYLQKENIIDESGMPKERFSAEFPKEGPSILRIQQVVRGDSAAYFCASSPLGEETQYFGPGTRLLVL.

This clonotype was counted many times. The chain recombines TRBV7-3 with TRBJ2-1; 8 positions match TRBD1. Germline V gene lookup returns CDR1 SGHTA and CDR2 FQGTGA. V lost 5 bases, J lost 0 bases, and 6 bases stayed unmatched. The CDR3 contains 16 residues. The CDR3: CASSPDTGGSYNEQFF. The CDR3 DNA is TGTGCCAGCAGCCCAGACACAGGGGGCTCCTACAATGAGCAGTTCTTC.

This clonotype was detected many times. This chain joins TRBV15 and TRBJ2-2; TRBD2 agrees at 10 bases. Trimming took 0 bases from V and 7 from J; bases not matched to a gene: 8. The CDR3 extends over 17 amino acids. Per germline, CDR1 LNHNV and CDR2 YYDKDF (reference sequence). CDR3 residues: CATSRDSLAGVGGELFF. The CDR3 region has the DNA TGTGCCACCAGCAGAGATTCCCTAGCGGGAGTAGGCGGGGAGCTGTTTTTT.

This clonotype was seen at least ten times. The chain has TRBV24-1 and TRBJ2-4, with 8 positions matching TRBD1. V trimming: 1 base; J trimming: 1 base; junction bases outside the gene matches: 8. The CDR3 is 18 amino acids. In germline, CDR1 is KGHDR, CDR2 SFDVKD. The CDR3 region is CATSDLPRQGNAKNIQYF. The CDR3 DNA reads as TGTGCCACCAGTGATTTACCCCGACAGGGGAACGCCAAAAACATTCAGTACTTC.

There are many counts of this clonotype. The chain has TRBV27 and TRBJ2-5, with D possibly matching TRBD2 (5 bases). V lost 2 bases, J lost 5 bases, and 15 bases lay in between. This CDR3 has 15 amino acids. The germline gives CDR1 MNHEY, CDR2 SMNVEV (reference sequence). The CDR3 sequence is CASSLSWGDLETQYF. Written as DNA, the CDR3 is TGTGCCAGCAGTTTAAGTTGGGGAGACTTGGAGACCCAGTACTTC.

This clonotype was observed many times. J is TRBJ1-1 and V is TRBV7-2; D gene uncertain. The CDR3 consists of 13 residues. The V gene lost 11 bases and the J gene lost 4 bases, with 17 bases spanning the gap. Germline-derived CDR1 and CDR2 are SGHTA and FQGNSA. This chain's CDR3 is CAEVASGGTEAFF. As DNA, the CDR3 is TGTGCCGAGGTGGCATCCGGAGGCACTGAAGCTTTCTTT. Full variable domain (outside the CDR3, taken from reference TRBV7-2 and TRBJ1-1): GAGVSQSPSNKVTEKGKDVELRCDPISGHTALYWYRQSLGQGLEFLIYFQGNSAPDKSGLPSDRFSAERTGGSVSTLTIQRTQQEDSAVYLCAEVASGGTEAFFGQGTRLTVV.

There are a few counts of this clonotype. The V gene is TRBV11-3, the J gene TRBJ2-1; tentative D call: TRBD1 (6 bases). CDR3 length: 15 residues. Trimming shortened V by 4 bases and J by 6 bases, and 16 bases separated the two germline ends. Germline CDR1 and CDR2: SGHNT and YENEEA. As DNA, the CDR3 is TGTGCCAGCAGCTCAACCGGGACACAGGTCAATGAGCAGTTCTTC. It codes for CASSSTGTQVNEQFF.

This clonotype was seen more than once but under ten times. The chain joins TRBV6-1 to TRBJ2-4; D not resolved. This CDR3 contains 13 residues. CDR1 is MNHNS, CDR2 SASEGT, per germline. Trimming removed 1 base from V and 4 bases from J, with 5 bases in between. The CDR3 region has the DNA TGTGCCAGCAGTGAAGTAGTAAAAAACATTCAGTACTTC. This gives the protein CASSEVVKNIQYF.

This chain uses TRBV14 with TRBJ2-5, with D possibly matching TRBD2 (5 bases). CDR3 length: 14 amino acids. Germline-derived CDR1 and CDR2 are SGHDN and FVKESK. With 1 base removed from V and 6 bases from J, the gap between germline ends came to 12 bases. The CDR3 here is CASSQGGPLKTQYF. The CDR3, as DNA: TGTGCCAGCAGCCAAGGCGGGCCCCTCAAGACCCAGTACTTC.

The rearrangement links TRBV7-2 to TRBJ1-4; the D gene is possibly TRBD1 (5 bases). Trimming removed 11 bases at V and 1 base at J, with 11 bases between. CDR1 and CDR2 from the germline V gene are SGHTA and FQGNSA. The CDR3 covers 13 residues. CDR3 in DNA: TGTGCCTCTAACAGGAGAACTAATGAAAAACTGTTTTTT. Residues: CASNRRTNEKLFF.